A single T cell receptor beta chain is shown here with its context. Per the original methods: Estimates of nucleated cell counts were drawn from the amplification of reference gene primers. Sequencing was performed with immunoSEQ multiplex PCR; in TCRdb, only in-frame clones are kept and a portion is missing. V, J and clone size are those of that table, while D and trimming were read from the DNA. The sample carries over 200,000 clones, just over 85% recorded once. Participants were aged about 18 to 89 years from 24 US areas. This CDR3 region has 17 residues. V was clipped by 4 bases and J by 2 bases; unmatched bases: 7. The germline V gene has CDR1 SGHRS and CDR2 YFSETQ. The entry originates in a study of blood T cell repertoires in COVID-19. Study-wide background: Specimens from acute and convalescent COVID-19 originated in the United States, Italy and Spain. Sources were T cells, B-cell-depleted T cells, or PBMCs; the material itself was cDNA or gDNA.

The chain is built from TRBV5-1 and TRBJ2-5; TRBD2 matches at 14 bases. The sample comprised PBMCs or T cells enriched from blood (not recorded which). This sequence originates from a man younger than 30 who had recovered from COVID-19. In DNA, the CDR3 is TGCGCCAGCAGCAACGGACTAGCGGGAGGAGGGCAAGAGACCCAGTACTTC. This gives the protein CASSNGLAGGGQETQYF.